The 18 T cell receptor beta chains presented below share a single source sample, sequenced in a study of T cells after yellow fever vaccination. TCRdb ran MiXCR on the 5' RACE reads and lists one entry per CDR3 protein. The sample comprises a few hundred thousand distinct CDR3 sequences, around 5.3% of which are singletons, and roughly 3.5% rests with the top ten. The sequencing here drew on CD4+ T cells sorted from PBMCs, taken on the day of the yellow fever booster vaccination. These TCRs come from a young man who received the YFV17D yellow fever vaccine.

Only one count was recorded for this clonotype. The chain combines TRBV7-2 with TRBJ1-1; maybe TRBD1 (5 bases). This CDR3 is built from 13 residues. The germline gives CDR1 SGHTA, CDR2 FQGNSA. The V gene lost 2 bases and the J gene lost 8 bases, with 12 bases spanning the gap. The CDR3 reads CASSLNRRGEAFF. In nucleotides, the CDR3 is TGTGCCAGCAGCTTAAACAGGCGAGGGGAAGCTTTCTTT.

This chain joins TRBV18 and TRBJ2-3, with D unclear. Between the trimmed V and J ends, which lost 3 bases and 7 bases, there was a span of 17 bases. Germline V gives CDR1 KGHSH, CDR2 LQKENI. The CDR3 sequence is 15 residues long. For the CDR3, the DNA is TGTGCCAGCTCACCCCCCGGGTCCGAGGTGAATACGCAGTATTTT. It is translated as CASSPPGSEVNTQYF.

There are a few counts of this clonotype. This sequence joins TRBV5-5 and TRBJ1-2; D remains unclear. The CDR3 sequence is 13 residues long. The V and J ends lost 0 bases and 8 bases respectively, with 11 bases between them. Germline V gene data show CDR1 as SGHKS and CDR2 as YYEKEE (reference sequence). CDR3 nucleotides: TGTGCCAGCAGCTTGGCCCTGGAGTCGGGCTACACCTTC. This sequence encodes CASSLALESGYTF.

The V call is TRBV5-6, the J call TRBJ1-6; 9 positions agree with TRBD1. The V and J ends lost 1 base and 7 bases, in that order; junction bases with no gene match: 3. The CDR3 is made up of 15 amino acids. CDR1 is SGHDT and CDR2 is YYEEEE in the germline V gene. CDR3 nucleotide sequence: TGTGCCAGCAGCTTGAACAGGGGGCGAAATTCACCCCTCCACTTT. Encoded protein: CASSLNRGRNSPLHF.

The genes are TRBV6-1 and TRBJ2-7, with 8 bases lining up with TRBD1. Looked up from germline, CDR1 is MNHNS and CDR2 is SASEGT. V lost 0 bases and J lost 4; bases outside the gene matches: 5. This CDR3 has 15 residues. Written as DNA, the CDR3 is TGTGCCAGCAGTGAAGCGGCAGGGGGCAAATACGAGCAGTACGTC. Its protein is CASSEAAGGKYEQYV.

This clonotype appeared a few times. The rearrangement links TRBV3-1 to TRBJ2-5; unclear D gene. The CDR3 spans 12 residues. Trimming removed 3 bases at V and 5 bases at J, with 7 bases between. CDR1 is LGHDT, CDR2 YNNKEL, per germline (reference sequence). For the CDR3, the DNA is TGTGCCAGCAGCCATAAAGCGGAGACCCAGTACTTC. It encodes CASSHKAETQYF.

This clonotype was seen only a few times. CDR3 in DNA: TGTGCCAGCAGAGGGGACATTGGGGGCTACACCTTC. This sequence encodes CASRGDIGGYTF. The chain carries TRBV6-5 and TRBJ1-2; maybe TRBD1 (6 bases). V was pared by 6 bases and J by 8 bases, with 13 bases between. Germline V CDR1 and CDR2: MNHEY, SVGAGI. The CDR3 has 12 residues.

The chain has TRBV4-2 and TRBJ2-5; the D gene could be TRBD1 or TRBD2 (5 bases each). Germline CDR1 is LGHNA and CDR2 is YNFKEQ. The germline V and J ends were trimmed by 0 bases and 6 bases, with 17 bases remaining between them. This CDR3 has 16 residues. The CDR3 region is CASSQDRGAKGQTQYF. The CDR3 nucleotides are TGTGCCAGCAGCCAAGATCGCGGAGCCAAGGGACAGACCCAGTACTTC.

V and J are TRBV7-6 and TRBJ1-2; D is ambiguous. CDR1 is SGHVS, CDR2 FNYEAQ, per germline. The CDR3 length is 14 residues. V gave up 1 base and J gave up 4 bases, with 10 bases separating them. In nucleotides, the CDR3 is TGTGCCAGCAGCTTAGGGGCAGGAGTCTATGGCTACACCTTC. Its protein product is CASSLGAGVYGYTF.

This clonotype showed up just a few times. V and J are TRBV3-1 and TRBJ2-2; D call uncertain. The CDR3 consists of 12 residues. V was trimmed by 3 bases and J by 3 bases, leaving 2 bases between them. Germline CDR1 LGHDT, CDR2 YNNKEL (reference sequence). This chain's CDR3 is CASSQYTGELFF. CDR3 sequence (DNA): TGTGCCAGCAGCCAGTACACCGGGGAGCTGTTTTTT.

This clonotype was observed a few times. The genes are TRBV10-3 and TRBJ2-3; 8 nucleotides align to TRBD2. CDR3 size: 17 residues. The germline CDR1 and CDR2 sequences are ENHRY and SYGVKD. V was clipped by 8 bases and J by 2 bases; unmatched bases: 15. CDR3 region: CAILGGRGAPPTDTQYF. The CDR3 DNA is TGTGCCATCCTTGGGGGGCGGGGGGCGCCCCCCACAGATACGCAGTATTTT.

This clonotype was recorded many times. J is TRBJ2-2 and V is TRBV5-1, with 8 bases identical to TRBD2. The V segment lost 6 bases and the J segment 2 bases; nucleotides outside the gene matches: 6. Looked up from germline, CDR1 is SGHRS and CDR2 is YFSETQ. The CDR3 runs to 15 residues. The CDR3 spells CASNGGDINTGELFF. The CDR3 coding sequence is TGCGCCAGCAACGGGGGGGACATAAACACCGGGGAGCTGTTTTTT.

The rearrangement uses TRBV5-1 and TRBJ1-2, with D perhaps matching TRBD1 (5 bases). Germline values: CDR1 SGHRS, CDR2 YFSETQ. V was shortened by 9 bases and J by 4 bases, with 16 bases between the two germline ends. This CDR3 has 13 residues. The chain's CDR3 is CATGRGGPYGYTF. For the CDR3, the DNA is TGCGCCACTGGCCGGGGGGGTCCCTATGGCTACACCTTC.

The J gene is TRBJ2-1, the V gene TRBV6-5, with D unclear. Germline V CDR1 and CDR2: MNHEY, SVGAGI. V was trimmed by 4 bases and J by 2 bases, leaving 9 bases between them. The CDR3 totals 14 residues. CDR3 sequence (DNA): TGTGCCAGCAGTTCTCCAGGTACCTACAATGAGCAGTTCTTC. It yields the protein CASSSPGTYNEQFF.

The chain links TRBV21-1 to TRBJ1-5; the listed D gene, TRBD1, was not tested against the DNA. TRBV21-1 is designated a pseudogene. The CDR3 is made up of 17 amino acids. The CDR3: CASSNDRGPNNNQPQHF. The CDR3 region has the DNA TGTGCCAGCAGCAACGACAGGGGGCCAAATAACAATCAGCCCCAGCATTTT.

This chain uses TRBV2 with TRBJ2-1; 9 bases map to TRBD1. The CDR3 length is 14 residues. V lost 8 bases and J lost 7; bases outside the gene matches: 9. Germline V gene data show CDR1 as SNHLY and CDR2 as FYNNEI. Here the CDR3 reads CASDLLGQGNEQFF. For the CDR3, the DNA is TGTGCCAGCGACCTCCTTGGACAGGGGAATGAGCAGTTCTTC.

This clonotype was seen many times. This chain connects TRBV7-2 to TRBJ2-7, with D possibly being TRBD2 (5 bases). This CDR3 has 14 residues. Germline V gives CDR1 SGHTA, CDR2 FQGNSA. The germline V and J ends were trimmed by 0 bases and 5 bases, with 11 bases remaining between them. The CDR3 sequence is CASSLASLADEQYV. CDR3 in DNA: TGTGCCAGCAGCTTAGCCAGCCTAGCTGACGAGCAGTACGTC.

The V gene is TRBV7-9, the J gene TRBJ2-1; TRBD2 matches 12 bases. The trim removed 5 bases at V and 9 bases at J, leaving 8 bases unmatched. This CDR3 comprises 15 residues. CDR1 is SEHNR, CDR2 FQNEAQ, per germline (reference sequence). The CDR3 nucleotides are TGTGCCAGCAGCAAGACTAGCGGGGGACTAGGTGAGCAGTTCTTC. Its translation is CASSKTSGGLGEQFF.